This is a list of T cell receptor beta chains from one sample in a study of response to subunit inactivated influenza vaccine. One entry per CDR3 protein results from TCRdb running MiXCR on the RT-PCR reads. The sample records hundreds of thousands of distinct CDR3 sequences, about 18% being singletons. This specimen consisted of PBMCs from blood, obtained about 5 days after vaccination. The receptors shown here come from a man between 50 and 59 years old who received an inactivated influenza vaccine. CDR3s include the opening cysteine and the closing phenylalanine or tryptophan. A D gene is named only where the DNA matches it firmly. Some rows have no size entry. The others give once, few or many, or a class for an expanded clone.

V: TRBV10-2; size: few; J: TRBJ2-3; D: NA; DNA: TGCGCCAGCAAAGACTCCCCCGTGGATACGCAGTATTTT; CDR3: CASKDSPVDTQYF
V: TRBV5-1; size: many; J: TRBJ2-3; D: NA; DNA: TGTGCCAGCAGCTTAGGCGGGGGCACAGATACGCAGTATTTT; CDR3: CASSLGGGTDTQYF
V: TRBV11-2; size: NA; J: TRBJ1-3; D: NA; DNA: TGTGCCAGCAGCTTAGGCCCGAGGGGCTGGTCCTCGGCTGGAAACACCATATATTTT; CDR3: CASSLGPRGWSSAGNTIYF
V: TRBV11-2; size: many; J: TRBJ2-1; D: NA; DNA: TGTGCCAGCAGCTTAGATGTCATCTGGGGATACAATGAGCAGTTCTTC; CDR3: CASSLDVIWGYNEQFF
V: TRBV7-8; size: NA; J: TRBJ2-1; D: NA; DNA: TGTGCCAGCAGCTTAAGGGACAAAAACTACAATGAGCAGTTCTTC; CDR3: CASSLRDKNYNEQFF
V: TRBV7-2; size: few; J: TRBJ2-1; D: NA; DNA: TGTGCCAGCAGCTTAGTATACGAGAACTCCTACAATGAGCAGTTCTTC; CDR3: CASSLVYENSYNEQFF
V: TRBV10-3; size: NA; J: TRBJ2-7; D: TRBD2; DNA: TGTGCCATCAGGGGACTAACCTACGAGCAGTACTTC; CDR3: CAIRGLTYEQYF
V: TRBV20-1; size: many; J: TRBJ2-7; D: NA; DNA: TGCAGTGCTAGAGAACAGGGCGCCTACGAGCAGTACTTC; CDR3: CSAREQGAYEQYF
V: TRBV28; size: NA; J: TRBJ2-5; D: NA; DNA: TGTGCCAGCAGTTTTGACGGGCGGGAGACCCAGTACTTC; CDR3: CASSFDGRETQYF
V: TRBV20-1; size: NA; J: TRBJ2-1; D: NA; DNA: TGCAGTGCGACAGCGACTAGTGGGAACAATGAGCAGTTCTTC; CDR3: CSATATSGNNEQFF
V: TRBV18; size: NA; J: TRBJ2-1; D: NA; DNA: TGTGCCAGCTCACCCAGGGAAAGCTCCTACAATGAGCAGTTCTTC; CDR3: CASSPRESSYNEQFF
V: TRBV20-1; size: many; J: TRBJ1-2; D: NA; DNA: TGCAGTGCTTCGAAGGGGGGCATCGATGGCTACACCTTC; CDR3: CSASKGGIDGYTF
V: TRBV13; size: NA; J: TRBJ2-1; D: TRBD2; DNA: TGTGCCAGCAGCCCGATCTTCCTAGCGGAGAATGGCGATGAGCAGTTCTTC; CDR3: CASSPIFLAENGDEQFF
V: TRBV28; size: few; J: TRBJ1-4; D: NA; DNA: TGTGCCAGCAGTTCCGGCGGGAGGACTTCAAATGAAAAACTGTTTTTT; CDR3: CASSSGGRTSNEKLFF
V: TRBV12-3/TRBV12-4; size: many; J: TRBJ2-7; D: TRBD2; DNA: TGTGCCAGCAGTTTTAGGGGAGGGAGCTCCTACGAGCAGTACTTC; CDR3: CASSFRGGSSYEQYF
V: TRBV7-6; size: many; J: TRBJ2-7; D: TRBD1; DNA: TGTGCCAGCAGCTTAGGGACAGGGGCGGGGGACGAGCAGTACTTC; CDR3: CASSLGTGAGDEQYF
V: TRBV24-1; size: few; J: TRBJ1-2; D: NA; DNA: TGTGCCACCAGTGAGGCGGGATTACTCGGCTACACCTTC; CDR3: CATSEAGLLGYTF